Following are 28 T cell receptor beta chains from one sample sequenced in a study of PD-1 blockade in classical Hodgkin lymphoma (dated by TCRdb to 2019 to 2021). The library was made by the immunoSEQ multiplex PCR assay. TCRdb limited this immuneACCESS table to in-frame rearrangements with V and J called. A share of clones is missing; checked studies link under half to unresolved V genes, and the rest is unexplained. The sample table contains 11,000 to 15,000 clones; only one count was recorded for around 76% of them. The top ten clones comprise less than 5% of the sample. Reading the label with the study, this specimen's time point is: cycle 1 day 1 (C1D1), immediately before nivolumab initiation. All trial patients had relapsed after autologous stem cell transplantation, with cohorts A, B and C differing in prior brentuximab vedotin exposure. The material was peripheral blood mononuclear cells (PBMCs), obtained at baseline. The receptors here all came from a human donor with classical Hodgkin lymphoma.

The chain joins TRBV10-3 to TRBJ1-6, with TRBD1 identical over 7 bases. The CDR3 extends over 16 amino acids. The junction had 10 bases not matched to a gene; V was cut back by 6 bases and J by 5 bases. Germline lookup yields CDR1 ENHRY and CDR2 SYGVKD. DNA of the CDR3: TGTGCCATCAGCAAGACAGGGAGGGATAATAATTCACCCCTCCACTTT. Protein sequence: CAISKTGRDNNSPLHF.

This CDR3 reads CAWSEGLGTGELFF. The CDR3 DNA follows: TGTGCCTGGAGTGAGGGGCTCGGGACCGGGGAGCTGTTTTTT. V gene TRBV30 combines with J gene TRBJ2-2; D may be TRBD1 (5 bases). The CDR3 is 14 residues long. V lost 1 base to trimming and J lost 5 bases, with 11 bases between them. In germline, CDR1 is GTSNPN, CDR2 SVGIG (reference sequence).

The chain is built from TRBV29-1 and TRBJ2-3; maybe TRBD2 (5 bases). Per the germline V gene, CDR1 is SQVTM and CDR2 is ANQGSEA. CDR3 size: 14 residues. Trimming left V 4 bases short and J 2 bases short, with 13 bases between. The CDR3, as DNA: TGCAGCGTTGTCGGGGTAACCCCCACAGATACGCAGTATTTT. It encodes CSVVGVTPTDTQYF.

This clone has just a few counts. The rearrangement links TRBV27 to TRBJ2-5, with D perhaps matching TRBD1 (6 bases). Germline values: CDR1 MNHEY, CDR2 SMNVEV (reference sequence). The ends were cut back, 6 bases at V and 9 bases at J, with 17 bases in the middle. This CDR3 spans 13 amino acids. CDR3 region: CASSPTIQGSQYF. CDR3 nucleotide sequence: TGTGCCAGCAGCCCTACGATTCAGGGGTCCCAGTACTTC.

The rearrangement links TRBV2 to TRBJ2-5; D perhaps matches TRBD1 (5 bases). The germline CDR1 and CDR2 sequences are SNHLY and FYNNEI. The CDR3 totals 13 residues. V gave up 4 bases and J gave up 5 bases, with 11 bases separating them. CDR3 protein: CASSGSGPETQYF. The CDR3 DNA is TGTGCCAGCAGTGGGTCAGGGCCCGAGACCCAGTACTTC.

This clone appeared a single time. The chain carries TRBV20-1 and TRBJ2-5, with 7 bases aligning to TRBD1. Germline CDR1 DFQATT, CDR2 SNEGSKA (reference sequence). The length of the CDR3 is 11 residues. Here the CDR3 reads CSRRGRETQYF. CDR3 nucleotide sequence: TGCAGCCGAAGGGGGCGAGAGACCCAGTACTTC.

This chain connects TRBV2 to TRBJ2-5; TRBD1 is a possible D gene (5 bases). TRBJ2-7 explains the end of the DNA better; the J call may be wrong. The CDR3 sequence is 14 residues long. Per germline, CDR1 SNHLY and CDR2 FYNNEI. CDR3 nucleotides: TGTGCCAGCAGTGACTGGACATCATCCTACGAGCAGTACTTC. Translation gives CASSDWTSSYEQYF.

The rearrangement uses TRBV27 and TRBJ2-5; tentatively, D is TRBD2 (5 bases). The germline V and J ends were trimmed by 3 bases and 10 bases, with 15 bases remaining between them. Germline values: CDR1 MNHEY, CDR2 SMNVEV (reference sequence). CDR3 size: 13 residues. The CDR3, as DNA: TGTGCCAGCAGTTTGGAGGTTGGGATGGTCCAGTACTTC. Translation: CASSLEVGMVQYF.

This clone was detected only once. The V call is TRBV5-4, the J call TRBJ1-2; 9 bases line up with TRBD1. V trimming: 0 bases; J trimming: 4 bases; junction bases outside the gene matches: 13. In germline, CDR1 is SGHNT, CDR2 YYREEE (reference sequence). The CDR3 loop spans 18 amino acids. The CDR3 sequence: CASSLGGTGKARGYGYTF. CDR3 nucleotide sequence: TGTGCCAGCAGCTTGGGGGGGACAGGGAAGGCTAGGGGCTATGGCTACACCTTC.

V gene TRBV28 combines with J gene TRBJ1-2; TRBD1 agrees at 7 bases. V was clipped by 5 bases and J by 5 bases; unmatched bases: 5. CDR3 length equals 13 residues. CDR1 MDHEN and CDR2 SYDVKM come from the germline V gene. The CDR3 here is CASSRGRGYGYTF. The DNA of the CDR3 is TGTGCCAGCAGTAGGGGGCGCGGTTATGGCTACACCTTC.

This chain uses TRBV5-1 with TRBJ2-2; 7 bases are a match to TRBD1. The CDR3 is 14 amino acids. V shed 6 bases, J shed 4 bases, and the junction held 6 bases outside the gene matches. Germline V CDR1 and CDR2: SGHRS, YFSETQ. DNA of the CDR3: TGCGCCAGCAACCCGGGACAGTCCACCGGGGAGCTGTTTTTT. This translates into CASNPGQSTGELFF.

The J gene is TRBJ2-1, the V gene TRBV6-1; D unclear. Looked up from germline, CDR1 is MNHNS and CDR2 is SASEGT. There are 15 residues in the CDR3. V was clipped by 0 bases and J by 4 bases, with 10 bases between them. The CDR3 DNA sequence: TGTGCCAGCAGTGAAGCGATGATGGGGTACAATGAGCAGTTCTTC. Translating it yields CASSEAMMGYNEQFF.

The chain has TRBV6-5 and TRBJ1-6; D uncertain. The CDR3 is 16 residues long. Germline V CDR1 and CDR2: MNHEY, SVGAGI. Between the trimmed V and J ends, which lost 0 bases and 9 bases, there was a span of 15 bases. The CDR3 sequence is CASSYSVSPGGSPLHF. The CDR3 coding sequence is TGTGCCAGCAGTTACTCCGTTTCTCCCGGCGGTTCACCCCTCCACTTT.

CDR3 DNA sequence: TGTGCCTGGAGGCTACCGGACTGGGCCAAAAACATTCAGTACTTC. As protein: CAWRLPDWAKNIQYF. V gene TRBV30 combines with J gene TRBJ2-4, with D maybe TRBD2 (5 bases). CDR3 size: 15 residues. Germline V gene lookup returns CDR1 GTSNPN and CDR2 SVGIG (reference sequence). Between the trimmed V and J ends, which lost 3 bases and 1 base, there was a span of 13 bases.

The chain has TRBV2 and TRBJ2-4; tentative D call: TRBD1 (5 bases). V was cut by 7 bases and J by 0 bases, with 13 bases left in between. Germline assignment: CDR1 SNHLY and CDR2 FYNNEI. The CDR3 spans 15 residues. CDR3 sequence: CASTPGILAKNIQYF. The CDR3 nucleotides read TGTGCCAGCACCCCAGGGATCCTAGCCAAAAACATTCAGTACTTC.

This clone has just a few counts. V gene TRBV2 combines with J gene TRBJ1-1; D is unclear. CDR1 is SNHLY, CDR2 FYNNEI, per germline. Trimming left V 4 bases short and J 0 bases short, with 3 bases between. CDR3 length equals 12 residues. CDR3 nucleotides: TGTGCCAGCAGTGCCATGAACACTGAAGCTTTCTTT. It translates to CASSAMNTEAFF.

V is TRBV5-1 and J is TRBJ2-1; D is perhaps TRBD1 (5 bases). The germline V gene has CDR1 SGHRS and CDR2 YFSETQ. V was trimmed by 0 bases and J by 7 bases, leaving 14 bases between them. The length of the CDR3 is 15 residues. The CDR3 sequence is CASSLDQGPSNEQFF. The CDR3 nucleotides read TGCGCCAGCAGCTTGGATCAGGGCCCATCAAATGAGCAGTTCTTC.

This chain connects TRBV19 to TRBJ2-1; perhaps TRBD2 as D (5 bases). The CDR3 runs to 15 residues. Germline-derived CDR1 and CDR2 are LNHDA and SQIVND (reference sequence). V lost 5 bases and J 0 bases, leaving 11 bases between the germline ends. CDR3: CASSAGLSSYNEQFF. The CDR3 nucleotides read TGTGCCAGTAGTGCGGGCCTAAGCTCCTACAATGAGCAGTTCTTC.

The chain couples TRBV27 to TRBJ2-5; D gene unclear. The germline V gene encodes CDR1 MNHEY and CDR2 SMNVEV (reference sequence). This CDR3 has 13 amino acids. V was pared by 2 bases and J by 4 bases, with 8 bases between. CDR3 in DNA: TGTGCCAGCAGTTTAGGGTGGGGAGAGACCCAGTACTTC. This gives the protein CASSLGWGETQYF.

In DNA, the CDR3 is TGCGCCAGCAGCTTAGACAGGGTTGCCAAAAACATTCAGTACTTC. Its translation is CASSLDRVAKNIQYF. The rearrangement links TRBV5-1 to TRBJ2-4; 7 bases are a match to TRBD1. There are 15 residues in the CDR3. V dropped 2 bases and J dropped 1; count of bases not matched to a gene: 3. Germline lookup yields CDR1 SGHRS and CDR2 YFSETQ. The whole variable domain, filled in from reference TRBV5-1 and TRBJ2-4, reads KAGVTQTPRYLIKTRGQQVTLSCSPISGHRSVSWYQQTPGQGLQFLFEYFSETQRNKGNFPGRFSGRQFSNSRSEMNVSTLELGDSALYLCASSLDRVAKNIQYFGAGTRLSVL.

The chain uses TRBV28 and TRBJ2-7, with TRBD1 matching over 9 bases. The germline V gene encodes CDR1 MDHEN and CDR2 SYDVKM. The CDR3 contains 16 residues. The V gene end was trimmed by 3 bases and the J gene end by 3 bases; junction bases not matched to a gene: 9. The CDR3 DNA sequence: TGTGCCAGCAGTTTCCGACAGGGGGTTGGGGTCTACGAGCAGTACTTC. The encoded protein is CASSFRQGVGVYEQYF.

The V and J genes are TRBV5-1 and TRBJ1-1; perhaps TRBD1 as D (5 bases). The CDR3 is 14 amino acids. Germline assignment: CDR1 SGHRS and CDR2 YFSETQ. V lost 1 base and J lost 4, with 11 bases in between. The CDR3 coding sequence is TGCGCCAGCAGCTTGTCTGGGGGAACCACTGAAGCTTTCTTT. Translated: CASSLSGGTTEAFF.

The V and J genes are TRBV5-1 and TRBJ2-1; D may correspond to TRBD1 or TRBD2 (6 bases each). CDR1 SGHRS and CDR2 YFSETQ come from the germline V gene. The CDR3 has 15 residues. V lost 3 bases and J lost 2, with 12 bases in between. The CDR3 here is CASSWGAETYNEQFF. DNA for the CDR3: TGCGCCAGCAGCTGGGGGGCCGAGACCTACAATGAGCAGTTCTTC.

The chain combines TRBV5-4 with TRBJ1-1; D is ambiguous. The CDR3 consists of 14 residues. V was clipped by 1 base and J by 0 bases, with 7 bases between them. The germline CDR1 and CDR2 sequences are SGHNT and YYREEE (reference sequence). In nucleotides, the CDR3 is TGTGCCAGCAGCTTGAGGGTAATGAACACTGAAGCTTTCTTT. Its protein product is CASSLRVMNTEAFF.

This clone occurred a few times. CDR3 amino acids: CASSLFWGLNEQYF. CDR3 DNA: TGTGCCAGCAGTTTATTTTGGGGGCTCAACGAGCAGTACTTC. J is TRBJ2-7 and V is TRBV27; a possible D gene is TRBD1 (6 bases). Germline CDR1 is MNHEY and CDR2 is SMNVEV (reference sequence). The CDR3 sequence is 14 residues long. With 1 base removed from V and 5 bases from J, the gap between germline ends came to 12 bases.

This clone was recorded once. The chain combines TRBV5-4 with TRBJ1-1; D gene unclear. The germline CDR1 and CDR2 sequences are SGHNT and YYREEE (reference sequence). Between the trimmed V and J ends, which lost 3 bases and 1 base, there was a span of 7 bases. The CDR3 totals 13 residues. This CDR3 reads CASSYRGNTEAFF. The CDR3 bases are TGTGCCAGCAGCTACCGGGGGAACACTGAAGCTTTCTTT.

The chain employs TRBV18 and TRBJ2-4; 11 bases align to TRBD1. After removal of 6 bases from V and 1 base from J, the junction contained 5 bases not matched to a gene. Per germline, CDR1 KGHSH and CDR2 LQKENI. The CDR3 length is 16 residues. For the CDR3, the DNA is TGTGCCAGCTCTAACGGACAGGGGGCTGCCAAAAACATTCAGTACTTC. Its protein product is CASSNGQGAAKNIQYF.

The V gene is TRBV4-1, the J gene TRBJ1-3; the D gene is possibly TRBD1 (5 bases). Trimming cost V 1 base and J 5 bases, with 21 bases left between them. This CDR3 comprises 18 residues. Germline values: CDR1 MGHRA, CDR2 YSYEKL. The CDR3 protein is CASSQVSGTGQTRNTIYF. The CDR3 DNA is TGCGCCAGCAGCCAAGTCTCGGGGACGGGGCAGACCAGAAACACCATATATTTT.